This T cell receptor beta chain was found in a study of read filtering for tumor transcriptome and immune sequencing. General study results and limits: IR-seq captured clonotypes deeper and more reliably than RNA-seq. Approximately 80% of IR-seq clonotypes had one read, totaling approximately 4% of reads; RNA-seq: 74.6% and 44.6%.

The library was built from 400 ng RNA with molecular barcoded adaptors for alpha/delta and beta/gamma chains. MiXCR, applied by TCRdb to the reads, yields one record per CDR3 protein. This table holds 14,000 to 15,000 distinct CDR3 sequences, about a fifth found once. CDR3 length: 14 amino acids. Germline values: CDR1 SQVTM, CDR2 ANQGSEA. V gave up 0 bases and J gave up 6 bases, with 13 bases separating them. Turning to this clonotype: Its antigen is not identified.

The sequenced sample consisted of a population of CD138-negative cells sorted from bone marrow. This sequence joins TRBV29-1 and TRBJ2-3; D is unresolved. This clonotype originated in a donor at least 40 years old with multiple myeloma. CDR3 loop: CSVEESDLSDTQYF. DNA for the CDR3: TGCAGCGTTGAAGAATCAGATCTTTCGGATACGCAGTATTTT.